The rows below give T cell receptor beta chains drawn from one sample of a study of T-cell reconstitution after alpha-beta-depleted transplantation in children. TCRdb itself ran the PCR reads through MiXCR, one entry per CDR3 protein. The sample lists some 640,000 distinct CDR3 sequences, around a sixth occurring once. The starting material was PBMCs from the stem cell graft donor, obtained from the stem cell graft. The receptors derive from a human donor who donated a stem cell graft to a child with acute myeloid leukemia. The CDR3 runs from the conserved cysteine through the conserved F or W. D genes are given only for firm matches. For some rows the clone size is stated as once, few or many, or as a class when expanded; others skip it.

clone size | J gene | V gene | D gene | CDR3 protein | CDR3 DNA
many | TRBJ2-1 | TRBV7-2 | TRBD2 | CASHLSSGDYNEQFF | TGTGCCAGCCATTTATCTAGCGGGGACTACAATGAGCAGTTCTTC
- | TRBJ2-6 | TRBV7-2 | - | CASSFLRRGAGANVLTF | TGTGCCAGCAGCTTTCTCCGAAGGGGTGCTGGGGCCAACGTCCTGACTTTC
few | TRBJ2-5 | TRBV12-3/TRBV12-4 | - | CASIWEGIQETQYF | TGTGCCAGCATTTGGGAAGGCATCCAAGAGACCCAGTACTTC
many | TRBJ2-3 | TRBV29-1 | - | CSVVGRNTDTQYF | TGCAGCGTCGTGGGGAGAAACACAGATACGCAGTATTTT
many | TRBJ1-5 | TRBV29-1 | TRBD1 | CSVPGQGAEGSNQPQHF | TGCAGCGTCCCGGGACAGGGGGCGGAGGGGAGCAATCAGCCCCAGCATTTT
many | TRBJ1-1 | TRBV20-1 | - | CSALSYRGNTEAFF | TGCAGTGCCCTTTCTTATCGGGGGAACACTGAAGCTTTCTTT
many | TRBJ2-3 | TRBV20-1 | TRBD2 | CSAPSGVAGYTDTQYF | TGCAGTGCCCCTTCGGGGGTAGCGGGGTACACAGATACGCAGTATTTT
- | TRBJ2-1 | TRBV6-5 | - | CASSYSREAYNEQFF | TGTGCCAGCAGTTACTCTAGAGAGGCTTACAATGAGCAGTTCTTC
many | TRBJ2-1 | TRBV29-1 | TRBD2 | CSVLGLGDNEQFF | TGCAGCGTTCTTGGACTAGGCGACAATGAGCAGTTCTTC
few | TRBJ2-3 | TRBV12-3/TRBV12-4 | - | CASSGSYTQYF | TGTGCCAGCAGTGGGTCGTATACGCAGTATTTT
few | TRBJ1-5 | TRBV6-1 | - | CASEGQKGLRNQPQHF | TGTGCCAGCGAGGGACAAAAGGGTCTGAGGAATCAGCCCCAGCATTTT
- | TRBJ1-2 | TRBV20-1 | - | CSAGTGTAYKGYTF | TGCAGTGCTGGCACCGGGACGGCATACAAAGGCTACACCTTC
- | TRBJ2-1 | TRBV3-1 | TRBD2 | CASRRAGDYNEQFF | TGTGCCAGCCGTAGGGCGGGGGATTACAATGAGCAGTTCTTC
- | TRBJ2-1 | TRBV6-1 | TRBD1 | CASSGDREGYNEQFF | TGTGCCAGCAGTGGGGACAGGGAGGGCTACAATGAGCAGTTCTTC
few | TRBJ2-7 | TRBV6-2/TRBV6-3 | TRBD2 | CASISGDNSYEQYF | TGTGCCAGCATTAGCGGGGACAACTCCTACGAGCAGTACTTC
- | TRBJ2-2 | TRBV7-9 | TRBD2 | CASSTPQGGVTGELFF | TGTGCCAGCAGCACCCCGCAGGGAGGGGTCACCGGGGAGCTGTTTTTT
- | TRBJ2-7 | TRBV4-3 | TRBD1 | CASSQDEGTGAPEQYF | TGCGCCAGCAGCCAAGACGAAGGGACAGGGGCCCCGGAGCAGTACTTC
many | TRBJ1-3 | TRBV29-1 | - | CSGGSGNTIYF | TGCAGTGGGGGGAGTGGAAACACCATATATTTT
few | TRBJ2-2 | TRBV28 | - | CASKSDWELFF | TGTGCCAGCAAGTCGGATTGGGAGCTGTTTTTT
- | TRBJ1-1 | TRBV29-1 | - | CSVAPDSEAFF | TGCAGCGTGGCTCCGGACAGCGAAGCTTTCTTT
few | TRBJ2-1 | TRBV7-9 | - | CASSSSLGGFF | TGTGCCAGCAGCTCCTCGCTGGGAGGGTTCTTC
many | TRBJ1-2 | TRBV27 | - | CASSSYRDLYGYTF | TGTGCCAGCAGTTCCTACAGGGACCTCTATGGCTACACCTTC
many | TRBJ1-2 | TRBV20-1 | - | CSAEQANYGYTF | TGCAGTGCTGAACAGGCTAACTATGGCTACACCTTC
many | TRBJ2-7 | TRBV20-1 | - | CSARSLGGSVSYEQYF | TGCAGTGCTAGAAGTCTCGGAGGATCAGTCTCCTACGAGCAGTACTTC
- | TRBJ1-4 | TRBV6-1 | TRBD1 | CATDRGRDEKLFF | TGTGCCACGGACAGGGGGCGGGATGAAAAACTGTTTTTT
- | TRBJ2-4 | TRBV28 | TRBD1 | CASRGTGKNIQYF | TGTGCCAGCAGGGGGACAGGAAAAAACATTCAGTACTTC
few | TRBJ2-5 | TRBV5-1 | TRBD1 | CASRDHSTGGVETQYF | TGCGCCAGCAGGGACCATTCGACAGGGGGCGTGGAGACCCAGTACTTC
few | TRBJ2-2 | TRBV29-1 | TRBD2 | CSVVAGGVTGELFF | TGCAGCGTTGTAGCGGGCGGGGTCACCGGGGAGCTGTTTTTT
few | TRBJ1-1 | TRBV11-2 | - | CASSSSSSSYTEAFF | TGTGCCAGCAGCTCCTCAAGTTCTTCGTACACTGAAGCTTTCTTT
many | TRBJ2-5 | TRBV20-1 | - | CSLPRAPQETQYF | TGCAGCCTCCCGAGGGCCCCTCAAGAGACCCAGTACTTC
- | TRBJ2-5 | TRBV9 | TRBD2 | CASSASGRTQETQYF | TGTGCCAGCAGCGCCTCCGGGAGGACACAAGAGACCCAGTACTTC
few | TRBJ1-5 | TRBV7-2 | TRBD1 | CASSPNDRGSNQPQHF | TGTGCCAGCAGCCCCAATGACAGGGGAAGCAATCAGCCCCAGCATTTT
many | TRBJ2-3 | TRBV20-1 | TRBD2 | CSAQLAGGPDTQYF | TGCAGTGCTCAACTAGCGGGGGGGCCGGATACGCAGTATTTT
- | TRBJ2-3 | TRBV11-1 | TRBD2 | CASSLRLAGRITDTQYF | TGTGCCAGCAGCTTAAGACTAGCGGGGAGAATCACAGATACGCAGTATTTT
many | TRBJ1-1 | TRBV25-1 | TRBD1 | CASSAGTAISEAFF | TGTGCCAGCAGTGCCGGGACAGCGATTAGTGAAGCTTTCTTT
many | TRBJ2-1 | TRBV7-2 | - | CASSLWGVNPNEQFF | TGTGCCAGCAGCTTATGGGGAGTTAACCCAAATGAGCAGTTCTTC
many | TRBJ1-5 | TRBV20-1 | - | CSAPGGDSNQPQHF | TGCAGTGCCCCGGGAGGAGATAGCAATCAGCCCCAGCATTTT
few | TRBJ1-5 | TRBV20-1 | TRBD1 | CSASGRGLPQPQHF | TGCAGTGCCTCCGGGAGGGGGCTTCCTCAGCCCCAGCATTTT
many | TRBJ1-2 | TRBV29-1 | - | CSVEESGPGASYGYTF | TGCAGCGTTGAAGAATCGGGTCCGGGCGCCAGCTATGGCTACACCTTC
- | TRBJ2-4 | TRBV29-1 | TRBD1 | CSVEDFWDSKNIQYF | TGCAGCGTTGAAGATTTTTGGGACAGCAAAAACATTCAGTACTTC
- | TRBJ2-2 | TRBV6-2/TRBV6-3 | - | CASSHSSRTRNRNGELFF | TGTGCCAGCAGTCACTCCTCCAGGACCCGGAATAGGAACGGGGAGCTGTTTTTT
many | TRBJ2-1 | TRBV11-2 | TRBD1 | CASSSAGTGKNEQFF | TGTGCCAGCAGCTCCGCTGGGACAGGGAAAAATGAGCAGTTCTTC
- | TRBJ2-7 | TRBV21-1 | - | CASSKANSVSYEQYF | TGTGCCAGCAGCAAAGCAAACAGTGTCTCCTACGAGCAGTACTTC
many | TRBJ1-1 | TRBV5-1 | - | CASSLTRTNTEAFF | TGCGCCAGCAGCTTGACGAGAACGAACACTGAAGCTTTCTTT
- | TRBJ2-5 | TRBV7-7 | - | CASSFSGEAETQYF | TGTGCCAGCAGCTTCTCAGGGGAGGCAGAGACCCAGTACTTC
many | TRBJ1-3 | TRBV6-5 | - | CASSYASRSGNTIYF | TGTGCCAGCAGTTACGCGAGTCGATCTGGAAACACCATATATTTT
- | TRBJ2-5 | TRBV28 | - | CASSPYLLAETQYF | TGTGCCAGCAGTCCTTATCTCCTGGCGGAGACCCAGTACTTC
many | TRBJ2-7 | TRBV20-1 | - | CSARGTAGGQYF | TGCAGTGCTAGAGGGACGGCTGGCGGGCAGTACTTC
- | TRBJ1-4 | TRBV20-1 | TRBD1 | CSAREYRDSNEKLFF | TGCAGTGCTAGAGAATACCGGGACAGTAATGAAAAACTGTTTTTT
many | TRBJ1-6 | TRBV7-2 | - | CASSLSYNSPLHF | TGTGCCAGCAGCTTATCCTATAATTCACCCCTCCACTTT
- | TRBJ1-6 | TRBV7-9 | - | CASSLDGKHSPLHF | TGTGCCAGCAGCTTAGATGGGAAACATTCACCCCTCCACTTT